The 10 T cell receptor beta chains below all came from one sample that was sequenced in a study of cytomegalovirus exposure and HLA in healthy donors. Clones were sequenced by immunoSEQ multiplex PCR, and TCRdb holds only the in-frame ones, with some missing. Here the sample spans around 300,000 clones, approximately 86% being singletons. Sequencing input: PBMCs. These receptors were taken from a woman aged 25 to 39 in good health and CMV-seropositive.

V usage is TRBV7-9 and J usage is TRBJ1-6; no reliable D call. Trimming cost V 5 bases and J 5 bases, with 13 bases left between them. Germline V gene lookup returns CDR1 SEHNR and CDR2 FQNEAQ (reference sequence). The CDR3 is 15 residues long. The CDR3 region has the DNA TGTGCCAGCAGCCCAGAGGGTACCCATAATTCACCCCTCCACTTT. Its protein product is CASSPEGTHNSPLHF.

The V and J genes are TRBV6-6 and TRBJ1-2, with unresolved D. The CDR3 extends over 13 amino acids. Germline V gives CDR1 MNHNY, CDR2 SVGAGI (reference sequence). Between the trimmed V and J ends, which lost 7 bases and 2 bases, there was a span of 11 bases. The CDR3 reads CASTLGLNYGYTF. The CDR3 bases are TGTGCCAGCACCCTTGGACTCAACTATGGCTACACCTTC.

This rearrangement joins TRBV2 to TRBJ2-7, with 8 nucleotides matching TRBD1. The CDR3 is made up of 15 amino acids. Germline V gene sequence: CDR1 SNHLY, CDR2 FYNNEI. J was trimmed by 2 bases and V by 3 bases; bases with no gene match: 6. The CDR3 DNA follows: TGTGCCAGCAGTGAGCAGGGACAGGACACCTACGAGCAGTACTTC. It encodes CASSEQGQDTYEQYF.

The genes are TRBV30 and TRBJ1-6; the D gene is possibly TRBD1 (5 bases). CDR3 length: 15 residues. Germline CDR1 and CDR2: GTSNPN and SVGIG (reference sequence). The germline V and J ends were trimmed by 5 bases and 6 bases, with 17 bases remaining between them. The CDR3 loop is CAWRPGRGGNSPLHF. The DNA of the CDR3 is TGTGCCTGGCGCCCCGGGCGGGGGGGTAATTCACCCCTCCACTTT.

The genes are TRBV19 and TRBJ2-2; D gene uncertain. V gave up 10 bases and J gave up 6 bases, with 9 bases separating them. The CDR3 consists of 11 residues. Germline V gene lookup returns CDR1 LNHDA and CDR2 SQIVND (reference sequence). The CDR3 DNA sequence: TGTGCCACTGGGGTTTCCGGGGAGCTGTTTTTT. Its translation: CATGVSGELFF.

The chain links TRBV25-1 to TRBJ2-1; TRBD1 is a possible D gene (5 bases). Per germline, CDR1 MGHDK and CDR2 SYGVNS. The CDR3 is 14 residues long. V was cut by 5 bases and J by 2 bases, with 10 bases left in between. This chain's CDR3 is CASSSRATYNEQFF. The CDR3, as DNA: TGTGCCAGCAGTAGCAGGGCAACCTACAATGAGCAGTTCTTC.

The CDR3: CAWMGSREAFF. CDR3 coding DNA: TGTGCCTGGATGGGGTCTAGGGAAGCTTTCTTT. V usage is TRBV30 and J usage is TRBJ1-1; D unclear. Trimming removed 4 bases at V and 8 bases at J, with 11 bases between. The germline V gene has CDR1 GTSNPN and CDR2 SVGIG (reference sequence). The CDR3 totals 11 residues.

This clone was counted only a few times. The chain links TRBV6-1 to TRBJ1-3; D unclear. The CDR3 spans 14 residues. V was trimmed by 8 bases and J by 5 bases, leaving 16 bases between them. CDR1 and CDR2 (germline): MNHNS, SASEGT. CDR3 residues: CASALEQKRNTIYF. The CDR3 DNA follows: TGTGCCAGCGCCTTGGAACAGAAGCGAAACACCATATATTTT.

This chain joins TRBV6-5 and TRBJ1-2, with D possibly being TRBD1 (5 bases). This CDR3 is 13 amino acids long. The germline V gene encodes CDR1 MNHEY and CDR2 SVGAGI. V gave up 5 bases and J gave up 3 bases, with 10 bases separating them. The CDR3 loop is CASSRDGYYGYTF. For the CDR3, the DNA is TGTGCCAGCAGTCGGGACGGATACTATGGCTACACCTTC.

V is TRBV4-3 and J is TRBJ2-1; TRBD2 aligns across 7 bases. Trimming took 1 base from V and 7 from J; bases not matched to a gene: 13. CDR1 and CDR2 (germline): LGHNA, YSLEER. This CDR3 is 17 amino acids long. The CDR3, as DNA: TGCGCCAGCAGCCAAGTTTCAGGACTAGGGATGGGGAATGAGCAGTTCTTC. The encoded protein is CASSQVSGLGMGNEQFF.